This TCR beta chain was sequenced during a study of cytotoxic CD8 clonotypes in ibrutinib-treated CLL. The table came from immunoSEQ multiplex PCR; TCRdb's copy has only in-frame clones and leaves some out. This sample has approximately 340,000 clones, with about 64% found just once. Cryopreserved PBMCs were the source of around 2 micrograms of genomic DNA, which went to TCR beta libraries. This clone has only one observation. Germline V gene lookup returns CDR1 KGHSH and CDR2 LQKENI. The CDR3 sequence is 16 residues long. Trimming removed 2 bases from V and 4 bases from J; junction bases left unmatched: 10.

The clonotype comes from a human donor with chronic lymphocytic leukemia. The sequences come from PBMCs, collected after 36 months of ibrutinib treatment. The V call is TRBV18, the J call TRBJ2-7; 8 nucleotides agree with TRBD1. CDR3 nucleotides: TGTGCCAGCTCACCAGGTCTCAGGGGGCGAAGTTACGAGCAGTACTTC. Translating gives CASSPGLRGRSYEQYF.